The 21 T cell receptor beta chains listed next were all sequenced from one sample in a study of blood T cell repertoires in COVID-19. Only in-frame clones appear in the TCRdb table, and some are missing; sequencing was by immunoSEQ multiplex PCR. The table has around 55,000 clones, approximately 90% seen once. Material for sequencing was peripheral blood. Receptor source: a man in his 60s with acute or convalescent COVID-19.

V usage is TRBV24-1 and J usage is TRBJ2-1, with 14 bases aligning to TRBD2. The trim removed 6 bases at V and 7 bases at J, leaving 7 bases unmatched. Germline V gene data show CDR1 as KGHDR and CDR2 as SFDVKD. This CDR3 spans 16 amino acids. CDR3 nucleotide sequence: TGTGCCACCAGTCCCCGGACTAGCGGGAGGAGAAATGAGCAGTTCTTC. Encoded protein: CATSPRTSGRRNEQFF.

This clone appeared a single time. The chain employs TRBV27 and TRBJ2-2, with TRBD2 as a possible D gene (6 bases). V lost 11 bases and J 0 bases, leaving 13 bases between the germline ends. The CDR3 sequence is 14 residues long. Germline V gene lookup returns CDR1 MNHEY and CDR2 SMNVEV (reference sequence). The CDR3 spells CASGRGTNTGELFF. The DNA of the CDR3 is TGTGCCTCCGGGCGGGGTACGAACACCGGGGAGCTGTTTTTT.

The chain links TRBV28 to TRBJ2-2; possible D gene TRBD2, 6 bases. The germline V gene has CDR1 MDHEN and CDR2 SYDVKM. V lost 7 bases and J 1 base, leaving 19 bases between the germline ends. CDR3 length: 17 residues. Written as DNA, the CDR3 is TGTGCCAGCACCCTAGGGGCGGGGCCTCTGAACACCGGGGAGCTGTTTTTT. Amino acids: CASTLGAGPLNTGELFF.

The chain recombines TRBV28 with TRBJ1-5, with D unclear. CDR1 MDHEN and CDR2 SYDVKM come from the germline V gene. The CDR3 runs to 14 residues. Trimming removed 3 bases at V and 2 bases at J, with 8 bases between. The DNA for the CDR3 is TGTGCCAGCAGTTTGCCCGGGGGCAATCAGCCCCAGCATTTT. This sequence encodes CASSLPGGNQPQHF.

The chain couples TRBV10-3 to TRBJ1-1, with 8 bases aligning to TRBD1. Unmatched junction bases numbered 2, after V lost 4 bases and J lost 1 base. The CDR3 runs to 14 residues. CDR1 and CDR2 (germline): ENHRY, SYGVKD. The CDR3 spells CAISAGTGNTEAFF. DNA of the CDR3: TGTGCCATCAGTGCAGGGACAGGGAACACTGAAGCTTTCTTT.

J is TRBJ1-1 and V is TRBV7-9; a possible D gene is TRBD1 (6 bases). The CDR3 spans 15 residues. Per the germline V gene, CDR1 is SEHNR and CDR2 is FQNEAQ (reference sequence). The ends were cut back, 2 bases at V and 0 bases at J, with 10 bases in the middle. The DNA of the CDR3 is TGTGCCAGCAGCTTATCGGACAGTTTGAACACTGAAGCTTTCTTT. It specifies CASSLSDSLNTEAFF.

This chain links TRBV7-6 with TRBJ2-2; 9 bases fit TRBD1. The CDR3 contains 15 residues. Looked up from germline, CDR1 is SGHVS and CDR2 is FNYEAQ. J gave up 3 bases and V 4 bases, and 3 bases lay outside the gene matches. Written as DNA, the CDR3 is TGTGCCAGCAGCTCCCGGGACAGGGACACCGGGGAGCTGTTTTTT. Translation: CASSSRDRDTGELFF.

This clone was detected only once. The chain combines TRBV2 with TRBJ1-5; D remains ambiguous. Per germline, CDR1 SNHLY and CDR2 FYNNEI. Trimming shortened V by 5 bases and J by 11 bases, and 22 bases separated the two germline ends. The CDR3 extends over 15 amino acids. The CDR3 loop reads CASSLRARSSAAQHF. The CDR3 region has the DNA TGTGCCAGCAGTCTTAGGGCCAGGTCATCAGCGGCCCAGCATTTT.

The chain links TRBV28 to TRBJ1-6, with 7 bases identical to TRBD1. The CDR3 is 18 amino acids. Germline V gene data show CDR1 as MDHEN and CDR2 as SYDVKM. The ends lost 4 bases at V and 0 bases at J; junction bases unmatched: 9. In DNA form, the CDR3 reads TGTGCCAGCAGTTCCCCGTATAGGACAGGCTCCTATAATTCACCCCTCCACTTT. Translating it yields CASSSPYRTGSYNSPLHF. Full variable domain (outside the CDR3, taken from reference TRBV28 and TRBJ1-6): DVKVTQSSRYLVKRTGEKVFLECVQDMDHENMFWYRQDPGLGLRLIYFSYDVKMKEKGDIPEGYSVSREKKERFSLILESASTNQTSMYLCASSSPYRTGSYNSPLHFGNGTRLTVT.

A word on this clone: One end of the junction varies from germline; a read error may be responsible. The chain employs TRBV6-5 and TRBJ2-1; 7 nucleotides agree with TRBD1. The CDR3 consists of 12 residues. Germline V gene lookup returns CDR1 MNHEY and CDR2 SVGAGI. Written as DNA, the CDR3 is TGTGCCAGCAGCCAAAAGGGGGCGCCAGGTATCTTC. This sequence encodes CASSQKGAPGIF.

The CDR3 DNA is TGTGCCAGCAGTCCCAGCGGGAGGGCCGTGGAGACCCAGTACTTC. Translation gives CASSPSGRAVETQYF. The chain is built from TRBV28 and TRBJ2-5; 10 bases are a match to TRBD2. CDR3 size: 15 residues. Losses at the gene ends were 5 bases for V and 5 bases for J; bases not matched to a gene: 8. Germline assignment: CDR1 MDHEN and CDR2 SYDVKM.

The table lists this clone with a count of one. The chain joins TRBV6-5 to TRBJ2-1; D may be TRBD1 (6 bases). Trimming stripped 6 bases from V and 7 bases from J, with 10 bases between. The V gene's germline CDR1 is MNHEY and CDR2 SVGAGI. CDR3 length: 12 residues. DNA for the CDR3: TGTGCCAGCAGCCCACAGGGTAATGAGCAGTTCTTC. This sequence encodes CASSPQGNEQFF.

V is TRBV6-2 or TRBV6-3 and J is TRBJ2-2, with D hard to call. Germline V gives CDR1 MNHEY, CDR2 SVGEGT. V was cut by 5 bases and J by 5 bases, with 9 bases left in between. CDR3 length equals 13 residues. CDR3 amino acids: CASSQIGTGELFF. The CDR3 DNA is TGTGCCAGCAGTCAAATCGGGACCGGGGAGCTGTTTTTT.

The CDR3 DNA reads as TGTGCCAGCAGCGTAGGCGAGGGGGTAATAACTGAAGCTTTCTTT. Its protein is CASSVGEGVITEAFF. The chain carries TRBV9 and TRBJ1-1, with D possibly being TRBD1 (6 bases). V was pared by 0 bases and J by 5 bases, with 14 bases between. This CDR3 contains 15 residues. Germline CDR1 and CDR2: SGDLS and YYNGEE.

CDR3 in DNA: TGCGCCAGCAGCCTCCGGGGGGCTAGCGGGAGTTTCCCCGGGGAGCTGTTTTTT. Its protein product is CASSLRGASGSFPGELFF. The chain carries TRBV4-3 and TRBJ2-2, with 10 bases matching TRBD2. CDR3 length: 18 residues. Germline CDR1 and CDR2: LGHNA and YSLEER. With 4 bases clipped from V and 6 bases from J, the junction kept 14 bases outside the gene matches.

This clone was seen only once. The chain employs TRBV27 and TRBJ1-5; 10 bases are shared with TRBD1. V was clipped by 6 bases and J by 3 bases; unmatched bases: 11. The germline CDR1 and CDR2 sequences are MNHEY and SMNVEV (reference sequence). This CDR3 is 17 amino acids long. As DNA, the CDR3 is TGTGCCAGCAGACGAGCCAGGGACAGGGGAACCAATCAGCCCCAGCATTTT. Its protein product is CASRRARDRGTNQPQHF.

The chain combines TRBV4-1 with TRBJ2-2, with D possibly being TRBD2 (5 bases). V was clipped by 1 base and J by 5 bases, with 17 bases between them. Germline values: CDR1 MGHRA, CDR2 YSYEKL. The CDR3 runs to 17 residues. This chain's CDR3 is CASSQGSGAVWTGELFF. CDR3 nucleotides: TGCGCCAGCAGCCAAGGCAGCGGTGCCGTGTGGACCGGGGAGCTGTTTTTT.

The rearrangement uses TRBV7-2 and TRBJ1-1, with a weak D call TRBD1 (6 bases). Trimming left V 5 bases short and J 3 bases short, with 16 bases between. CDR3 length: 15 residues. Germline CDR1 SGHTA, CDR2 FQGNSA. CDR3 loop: CASSHANRADTEAFF. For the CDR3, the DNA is TGTGCCAGCAGCCATGCAAACAGGGCGGACACTGAAGCTTTCTTT.

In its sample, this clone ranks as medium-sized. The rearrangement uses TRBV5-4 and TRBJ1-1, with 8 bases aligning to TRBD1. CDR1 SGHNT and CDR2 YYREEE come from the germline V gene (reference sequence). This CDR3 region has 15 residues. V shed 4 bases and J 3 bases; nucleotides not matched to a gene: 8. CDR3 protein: CASSASTGADTEAFF. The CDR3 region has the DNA TGTGCCAGCAGCGCCTCGACAGGGGCGGACACTGAAGCTTTCTTT.

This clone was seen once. CDR3 amino acids: CAIRGTADSNQPQHF. CDR3 nucleotide sequence: TGTGCCATCAGAGGGACAGCCGATAGCAATCAGCCCCAGCATTTT. The J gene is TRBJ1-5, the V gene TRBV10-3, with 7 positions matching TRBD1. The CDR3 has 15 residues. Germline CDR1 and CDR2: ENHRY and SYGVKD. J lost 0 bases, V lost 6 bases, and 5 bases had no gene match.

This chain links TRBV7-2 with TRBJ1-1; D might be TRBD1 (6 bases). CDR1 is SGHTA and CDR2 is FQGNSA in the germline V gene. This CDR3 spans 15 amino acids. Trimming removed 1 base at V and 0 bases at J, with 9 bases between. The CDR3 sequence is CASSLEGDMNTEAFF. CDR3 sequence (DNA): TGTGCCAGCAGCTTAGAAGGGGACATGAACACTGAAGCTTTCTTT.